This entry concerns a single T cell receptor beta chain. The target antigen is unknown. The data are from a study of T cell responses to AZD1222 COVID-19 vaccine. TCRdb keeps only in-frame clones here, not all; method: immunoSEQ multiplex PCR. The sample includes about 95,000 clones, 70% to 90% of them seen just once. Study observations and caveats: Spike-specific TCR breadth rose after two AZD1222 doses, and depth rose as well.

The CDR3 loop spans 16 amino acids. Between the trimmed V and J ends, which lost 0 bases and 6 bases, there was a span of 16 bases. The germline V gene encodes CDR1 SGDLS and CDR2 YYNGEE. Source: peripheral blood, taken on day 0 of AZD1222 vaccination. V is TRBV9 and J is TRBJ2-1; weak D call: TRBD2 (6 bases). This receptor was obtained from an adult in good health. The CDR3 coding sequence is TGTGCCAGCAGCGTAGTGGGGGGACCCCCAGGCAATGAGCAGTTCTTC. Its protein is CASSVVGGPPGNEQFF.